This T cell receptor beta chain is from a study of monozygotic twins with inflammatory bowel disease. Regarding the study as a whole: It was in IBD patients that TCRbeta diversity (inverse Simpson) was lower than in healthy co-twins. Fewer clonotypes were shared with others by IBD patients than by healthy twins, especially with disease activity.

Details on this clonotype: The antigen is not known.

Germline V gene lookup returns CDR1 KGHSH and CDR2 LQKENI. The CDR3 consists of 13 residues. Template-switch reactions added UMIs with a 6-nucleotide sample barcode. One entry per CDR3 protein, without DNA, is what TCRdb gives after re-calling the 5' RACE reads. The sample spans about 43,000 distinct CDR3 sequences; the ten largest clones claim about 4.9%. The material sequenced was blood. This TCR was sampled from a human donor with ulcerative colitis or Crohn's disease, or a healthy co-twin of an affected twin (not recorded which). J is TRBJ2-5 and V is TRBV18; TCRdb's assignment of TRBD2 cannot be checked, as there is no DNA. The CDR3 loop reads CASSPALGETQYF.